The 22 T cell receptor beta chains below were found in one sample sequenced in a study of identifying expanded T cells in peripheral blood. The table came from immunoSEQ multiplex PCR; TCRdb's copy has only in-frame clones and leaves some out. The sample holds about 80,000 clones, approximately 90% seen once. Input material: blood. The receptors here all came from a person aged 18 to 75 in good health.

The chain couples TRBV11-2 to TRBJ2-5, with D tentatively TRBD1 (6 bases). This CDR3 region has 15 residues. Looked up from germline, CDR1 is SGHAT and CDR2 is FQNNGV. V lost 1 base and J lost 0, with 9 bases in between. Here the CDR3 DNA reads TGTGCCAGCAGCTTAGGAGGGGGAGACCAAGAGACCCAGTACTTC. Translating gives CASSLGGGDQETQYF.

This sequence joins TRBV5-1 and TRBJ1-2; D ambiguous. Trimming stripped 0 bases from V and 0 bases from J, with 12 bases between. The CDR3 runs to 16 residues. CDR1 is SGHRS, CDR2 YFSETQ, per germline. For the CDR3, the DNA is TGCGCCAGCAGCTTGGATCCGGGAGCGACTAACTATGGCTACACCTTC. Protein: CASSLDPGATNYGYTF.

The chain uses TRBV6-4 and TRBJ1-1; possibly TRBD1 for D (5 bases). V was clipped by 5 bases and J by 5 bases, with 15 bases between them. The CDR3 loop spans 14 amino acids. Germline CDR1 reads MRHNA; CDR2 reads SNTAGT. CDR3: CASSTAQGSTEAFF. The DNA of the CDR3 is TGTGCCAGCAGTACTGCCCAGGGTTCGACTGAAGCTTTCTTT.

This sequence joins TRBV5-1 and TRBJ2-1; 7 bases map to TRBD2. V trimming: 0 bases; J trimming: 9 bases; junction bases outside the gene matches: 9. Germline V CDR1 and CDR2: SGHRS, YFSETQ. The CDR3 runs 15 residues. This CDR3 reads CASSLGTGGSGEQFF. In DNA, the CDR3 is TGCGCCAGCAGCTTGGGGACGGGAGGTTCGGGTGAGCAGTTCTTC. Full variable domain (outside the CDR3, taken from reference TRBV5-1 and TRBJ2-1): KAGVTQTPRYLIKTRGQQVTLSCSPISGHRSVSWYQQTPGQGLQFLFEYFSETQRNKGNFPGRFSGRQFSNSRSEMNVSTLELGDSALYLCASSLGTGGSGEQFFGPGTRLTVL.

V is TRBV10-3 and J is TRBJ1-4, with D hard to call. The V gene's germline CDR1 is ENHRY and CDR2 SYGVKD. This CDR3 spans 13 amino acids. V was cut by 10 bases and J by 8 bases, with 17 bases left in between. The CDR3: CATASGEREKLFF. The DNA of the CDR3 is TGTGCCACGGCGAGTGGTGAGCGGGAAAAACTGTTTTTT.

A few counts support this clone. This chain joins TRBV2 and TRBJ1-3; D is possibly TRBD1 (5 bases). Germline CDR1 reads SNHLY; CDR2 reads FYNNEI. The germline V and J ends were trimmed by 3 bases and 2 bases, with 5 bases remaining between them. This CDR3 has 13 amino acids. The CDR3 DNA reads TGTGCCAGCAGTGACAGGGCTGGAAACACCATATATTTT. Protein: CASSDRAGNTIYF.

CDR3 nucleotide sequence: TGCGCCAGCAGCCAAGTAACCGATAATGGTGCGCAGTATTTT. Translating gives CASSQVTDNGAQYF. This chain joins TRBV4-1 and TRBJ2-3; no clear D. CDR1 and CDR2 from the germline V gene are MGHRA and YSYEKL. V gave up 1 base and J gave up 10 bases, with 15 bases separating them. The CDR3 is 14 residues long.

In this sample, this clone turned up a few times. The chain recombines TRBV2 with TRBJ2-7, with D uncertain. Germline CDR1 and CDR2: SNHLY and FYNNEI. The length of the CDR3 is 11 residues. Trimming removed 6 bases at V and 7 bases at J, with 10 bases between. The CDR3 DNA follows: TGTGCCAGCAGCGGCAGCAGGGAGCAGTACTTC. Protein product: CASSGSREQYF.

The V and J genes are TRBV7-9 and TRBJ2-7; TRBD1 matches at 10 bases. Looked up from germline, CDR1 is SEHNR and CDR2 is FQNEAQ (reference sequence). CDR3 length: 12 amino acids. V gave up 8 bases and J gave up 5 bases; unmatched junction bases: 3. CDR3 loop: CASGGQGHEQYF. The DNA of the CDR3 is TGTGCCAGCGGGGGACAGGGGCACGAGCAGTACTTC.

V and J are TRBV20-1 and TRBJ2-7; D is uncertain. Germline CDR1 is DFQATT and CDR2 is SNEGSKA (reference sequence). The germline V and J ends were trimmed by 3 bases and 7 bases, with 10 bases remaining between them. This CDR3 contains 11 residues. The CDR3 DNA reads as TGCAGTGCTAGCGATGTCGTGGAGCAGTACTTC. Protein product: CSASDVVEQYF.

This sequence joins TRBV4-1 and TRBJ1-3; D is unresolved. CDR1 and CDR2 (germline): MGHRA, YSYEKL. With 2 bases removed from V and 0 bases from J, the gap between germline ends came to 8 bases. This CDR3 is 15 amino acids long. The CDR3 sequence: CASSQQDGSGNTIYF. In DNA, the CDR3 is TGCGCCAGCAGCCAACAGGATGGCTCTGGAAACACCATATATTTT.

V is TRBV6-6 and J is TRBJ1-6, with TRBD1 identical over 8 bases. This CDR3 has 15 residues. J gave up 9 bases and V 3 bases, and 7 bases lay outside the gene matches. Germline V gives CDR1 MNHNY, CDR2 SVGAGI (reference sequence). In DNA form, the CDR3 reads TGTGCCAGCAGTTATGTGGGACAGGACCGTTCACCCCTCCACTTT. Translation: CASSYVGQDRSPLHF.

As DNA, the CDR3 is TGTGCCAGCAGTTTAAGTCAGGGGTGGAACAATGAGCAGTTCTTC. Its protein is CASSLSQGWNNEQFF. The chain employs TRBV27 and TRBJ2-1, with D possibly being TRBD1 (6 bases). CDR3 length: 15 residues. V lost 2 bases, J lost 5 bases, and 13 bases lay in between. Germline CDR1 reads MNHEY; CDR2 reads SMNVEV (reference sequence).

The CDR3, as DNA: TGTGCCAGTAGTATAGGGAGGACAGGGGGTTCACCCCTCCACTTT. It yields the protein CASSIGRTGGSPLHF. V and J are TRBV19 and TRBJ1-6, with 10 bases that match TRBD1. The CDR3 spans 15 residues. In germline, CDR1 is LNHDA, CDR2 SQIVND (reference sequence). Trimming took 1 base from V and 9 from J; bases not matched to a gene: 3.

The chain carries TRBV14 and TRBJ1-6, with 7 bases lining up with TRBD1. The CDR3 is 18 residues long. V was clipped by 4 bases and J by 0 bases; unmatched bases: 9. The germline gives CDR1 SGHDN, CDR2 FVKESK. CDR3 residues: CASSLRQGSISYNSPLHF. CDR3 DNA sequence: TGTGCCAGCAGCCTAAGACAGGGTTCCATCTCCTATAATTCACCCCTCCACTTT.

The rearrangement joins TRBV9 to TRBJ1-2; the D gene is possibly TRBD1 (5 bases). V lost 3 bases and J lost 5, with 20 bases in between. Germline values: CDR1 SGDLS, CDR2 YYNGEE. The CDR3 sequence is 16 residues long. CDR3 bases: TGTGCCAGCAGCGAGACCGGGACTCCTCCCAGATATGGCTACACCTTC. This codes for CASSETGTPPRYGYTF.

The V and J genes are TRBV29-1 and TRBJ1-1; D perhaps matches TRBD1 (6 bases). Trimming stripped 2 bases from V and 4 bases from J, with 17 bases between. The CDR3 is 15 residues long. Per germline, CDR1 SQVTM and CDR2 ANQGSEA. CDR3 nucleotides: TGCAGCGTTGAAAAGGGGGGGAGGACCCTCACTGAAGCTTTCTTT. Translated, it gives CSVEKGGRTLTEAFF.

The V and J genes are TRBV5-4 and TRBJ1-2, with D perhaps matching TRBD1 (6 bases). This CDR3 is built from 16 residues. Germline CDR1 and CDR2: SGHNT and YYREEE (reference sequence). V shed 4 bases and J shed 4 bases, with 20 bases lying between them. CDR3 in DNA: TGTGCCAGCAGCCTTCTGCGTCAACAGGGTACCTATGGCTACACCTTC. It specifies CASSLLRQQGTYGYTF.

This clone was seen a handful of times. The chain employs TRBV30 and TRBJ1-5; D is unclear. This CDR3 spans 14 amino acids. Germline lookup yields CDR1 GTSNPN and CDR2 SVGIG (reference sequence). Trimming left V 7 bases short and J 2 bases short, with 15 bases between. This CDR3 reads CAYKEGSGNQPQHF. Here the CDR3 DNA reads TGTGCCTACAAGGAAGGATCTGGCAATCAGCCCCAGCATTTT. Variable domain in full (rest from reference TRBV30 and TRBJ1-5): SQTIHQWPATLVQPVGSPLSLECTVEGTSNPNLYWYRQAAGRGLQLLFYSVGIGQISSEVPQNLSASRPQDRQFILSSKKLLLSDSGFYLCAYKEGSGNQPQHFGDGTRLSIL.

The rearrangement links TRBV7-6 to TRBJ2-1, with D unresolved. The CDR3 contains 12 residues. CDR1 is SGHVS, CDR2 FNYEAQ, per germline. V lost 6 bases, J lost 3 bases, and 6 bases lay in between. Here the CDR3 reads CASRDSYNEQFF. CDR3 nucleotide sequence: TGTGCCAGCAGGGATAGCTACAATGAGCAGTTCTTC.

The gene calls are TRBV19 and TRBJ1-1; D is undetermined. CDR1 and CDR2 (germline): LNHDA, SQIVND (reference sequence). V was cut by 8 bases and J by 1 base, with 8 bases left in between. This CDR3 contains 12 residues. For the CDR3, the DNA is TGTGCCAGTCTGGCAAGGAACACTGAAGCTTTCTTT. This translates into CASLARNTEAFF.

Note on this clone: This CDR3 is also generated by other DNA sequences in the sample. The chain combines TRBV10-3 with TRBJ1-1, with 10 nucleotides matching TRBD1. Germline V gives CDR1 ENHRY, CDR2 SYGVKD. The CDR3 loop spans 14 amino acids. V lost 5 bases, J lost 1 base, and 1 base stayed unmatched. For the CDR3, the DNA is TGTGCCATCAGTCGGGACAGGGGGAACACTGAAGCTTTCTTT. This codes for CAISRDRGNTEAFF.